This T cell receptor beta chain stems from a study of T cells after yellow fever vaccination. TCRdb analysed the 5' RACE reads with MiXCR anew, one entry per CDR3 protein. The data show around 550,000 distinct CDR3 sequences, with 15% to 20% seen just once and roughly an eighth held by the top ten. Study conclusions and caveats: Clonotype sharing between CD4 and CD8 compartments was small. The study found a weaker secondary response that peaked faster, day 5 versus 15.

This clonotype was counted between two and nine times. Its cognate antigen is unknown. The germline V gene has CDR1 MNHEY and CDR2 SMNVEV (reference sequence). There are 12 residues in the CDR3. V was pared by 8 bases and J by 6 bases, with 10 bases between. The sequencing here drew on PBMCs, taken 15 days after the yellow fever booster vaccination. This sequence joins TRBV27 and TRBJ2-2; TRBD2 is a possible D gene (6 bases). The source of this sequence is a man aged 25-45 years who received the YFV17D yellow fever vaccine. The DNA of the CDR3 is TGTGCCAGCGGACGACTAGCCGGGGAGCTGTTTTTT. It yields the protein CASGRLAGELFF.